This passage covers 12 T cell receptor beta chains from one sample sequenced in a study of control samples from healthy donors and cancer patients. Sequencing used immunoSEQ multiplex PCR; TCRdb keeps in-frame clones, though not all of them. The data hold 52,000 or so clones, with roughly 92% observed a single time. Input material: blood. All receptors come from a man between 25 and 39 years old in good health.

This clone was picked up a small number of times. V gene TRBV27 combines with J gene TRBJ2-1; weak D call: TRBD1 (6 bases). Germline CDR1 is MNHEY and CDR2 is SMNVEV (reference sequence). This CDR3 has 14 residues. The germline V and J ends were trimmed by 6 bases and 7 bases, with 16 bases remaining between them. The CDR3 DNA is TGTGCCAGCAGGACTCTCGCCAGGGGAAATGAGCAGTTCTTC. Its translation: CASRTLARGNEQFF.

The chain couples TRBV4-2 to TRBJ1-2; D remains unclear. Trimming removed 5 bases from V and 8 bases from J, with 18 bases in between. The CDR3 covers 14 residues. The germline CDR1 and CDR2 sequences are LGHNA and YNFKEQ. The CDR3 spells CASSELSGMVGYTF. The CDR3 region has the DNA TGTGCCAGCAGCGAACTTTCAGGAATGGTGGGCTACACCTTC.

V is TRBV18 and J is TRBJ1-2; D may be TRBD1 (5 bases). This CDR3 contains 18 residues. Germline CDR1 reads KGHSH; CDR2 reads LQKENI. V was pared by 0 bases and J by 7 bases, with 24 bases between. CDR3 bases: TGTGCCAGCTCACCACCTCTTGGGACGATCCCAGACGCCGGTGGCTACACCTTC. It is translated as CASSPPLGTIPDAGGYTF. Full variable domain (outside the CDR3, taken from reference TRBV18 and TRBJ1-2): NAGVMQNPRHLVRRRGQEARLRCSPMKGHSHVYWYRQLPEEGLKFMVYLQKENIIDESGMPKERFSAEFPKEGPSILRIQQVVRGDSAAYFCASSPPLGTIPDAGGYTFGSGTRLTVV.

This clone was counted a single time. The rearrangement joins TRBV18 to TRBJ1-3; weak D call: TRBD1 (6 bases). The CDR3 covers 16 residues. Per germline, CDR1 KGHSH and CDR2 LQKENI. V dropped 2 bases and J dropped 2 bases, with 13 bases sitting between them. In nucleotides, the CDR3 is TGTGCCAGCTCACCAAACAGGGTAGTCCCTGGAAACACCATATATTTT. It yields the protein CASSPNRVVPGNTIYF.

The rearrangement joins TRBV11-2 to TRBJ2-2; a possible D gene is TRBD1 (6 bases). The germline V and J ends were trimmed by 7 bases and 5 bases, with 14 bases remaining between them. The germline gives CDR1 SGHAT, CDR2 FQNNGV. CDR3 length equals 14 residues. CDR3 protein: CASTSTGGTGELFF. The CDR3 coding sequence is TGTGCCAGCACCTCGACAGGAGGTACCGGGGAGCTGTTTTTT. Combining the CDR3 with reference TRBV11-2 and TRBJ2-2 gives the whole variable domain EAGVAQSPRYKIIEKRQSVAFWCNPISGHATLYWYQQILGQGPKLLIQFQNNGVVDDSQLPKDRFSAERLKGVDSTLKIQPAKLEDSAVYLCASTSTGGTGELFFGEGSRLTVL.

The CDR3 DNA reads TGCGCCAGCAGCCCGGACGGGAACACTGAAGCTTTCTTT. Translated, it gives CASSPDGNTEAFF. This rearrangement joins TRBV5-1 to TRBJ1-1; no clear D gene. This CDR3 comprises 13 residues. In germline, CDR1 is SGHRS, CDR2 YFSETQ. The germline V and J ends were trimmed by 4 bases and 1 base, with 8 bases remaining between them. The full variable domain, with the rest looked up from reference TRBV5-1 and TRBJ1-1, is KAGVTQTPRYLIKTRGQQVTLSCSPISGHRSVSWYQQTPGQGLQFLFEYFSETQRNKGNFPGRFSGRQFSNSRSEMNVSTLELGDSALYLCASSPDGNTEAFFGQGTRLTVV.

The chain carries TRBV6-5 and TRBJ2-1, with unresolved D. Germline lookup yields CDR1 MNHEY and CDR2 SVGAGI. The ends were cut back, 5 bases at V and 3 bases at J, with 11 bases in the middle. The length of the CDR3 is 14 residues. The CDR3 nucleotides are TGTGCCAGCAGTCTCGATCCCCTCTACAATGAGCAGTTCTTC. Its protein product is CASSLDPLYNEQFF.

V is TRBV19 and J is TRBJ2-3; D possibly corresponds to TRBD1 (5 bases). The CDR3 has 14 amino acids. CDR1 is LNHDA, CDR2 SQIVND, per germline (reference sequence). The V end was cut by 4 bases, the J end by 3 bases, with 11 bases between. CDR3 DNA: TGTGCCAGTAGTAAGGCAGGGCAAACAGATACGCAGTATTTT. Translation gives CASSKAGQTDTQYF.

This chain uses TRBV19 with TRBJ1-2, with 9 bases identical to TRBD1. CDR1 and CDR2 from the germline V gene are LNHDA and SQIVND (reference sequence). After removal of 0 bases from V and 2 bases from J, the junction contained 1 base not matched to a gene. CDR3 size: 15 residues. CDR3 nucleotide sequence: TGTGCCAGTAGTATAGAAGGGACAGGGAACTATGGCTACACCTTC. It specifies CASSIEGTGNYGYTF.

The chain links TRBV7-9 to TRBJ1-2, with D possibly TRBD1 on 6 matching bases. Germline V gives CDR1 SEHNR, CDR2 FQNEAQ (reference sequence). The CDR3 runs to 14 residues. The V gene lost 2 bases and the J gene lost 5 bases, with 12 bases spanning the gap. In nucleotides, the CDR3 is TGTGCCAGCAGCTTATCGGGGGGGCCTTATGGCTACACCTTC. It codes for CASSLSGGPYGYTF.

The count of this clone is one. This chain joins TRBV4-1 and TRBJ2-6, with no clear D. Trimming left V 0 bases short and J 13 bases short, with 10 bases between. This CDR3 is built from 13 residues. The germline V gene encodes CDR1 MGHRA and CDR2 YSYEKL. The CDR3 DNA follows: TGCGCCAGCAGCCAAGATCCCCCCAGGGTCCTGACTTTC. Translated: CASSQDPPRVLTF.

CDR3 loop: CASSFLGQSLLGYYGYTF. The CDR3 DNA reads as TGTGCCAGCAGTTTTTTGGGACAGAGCCTATTAGGGTACTATGGCTACACCTTC. The V gene is TRBV27, the J gene TRBJ1-2, with 7 bases matching TRBD1. The CDR3 is 18 residues long. Germline assignment: CDR1 MNHEY and CDR2 SMNVEV (reference sequence). The V and J ends lost 3 bases and 3 bases, in that order; junction bases with no gene match: 16.